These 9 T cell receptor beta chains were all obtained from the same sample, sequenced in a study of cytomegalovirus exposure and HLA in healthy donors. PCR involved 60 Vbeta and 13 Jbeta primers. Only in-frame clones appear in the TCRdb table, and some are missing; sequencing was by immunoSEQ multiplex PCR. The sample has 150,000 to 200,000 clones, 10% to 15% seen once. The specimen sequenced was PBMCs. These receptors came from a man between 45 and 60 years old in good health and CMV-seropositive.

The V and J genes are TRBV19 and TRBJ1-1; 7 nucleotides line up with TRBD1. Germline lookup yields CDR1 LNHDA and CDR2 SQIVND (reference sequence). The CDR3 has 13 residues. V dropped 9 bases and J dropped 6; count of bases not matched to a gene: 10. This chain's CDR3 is CASPRTGRAEAFF. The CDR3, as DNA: TGTGCCAGCCCCCGGACAGGACGGGCTGAAGCTTTCTTT.

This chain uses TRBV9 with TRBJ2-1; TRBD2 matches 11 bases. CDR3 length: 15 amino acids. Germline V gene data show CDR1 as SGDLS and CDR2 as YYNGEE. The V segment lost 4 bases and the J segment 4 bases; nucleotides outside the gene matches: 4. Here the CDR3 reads CASSPRLAGYNEQFF. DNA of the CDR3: TGTGCCAGCAGCCCGCGACTAGCGGGATACAATGAGCAGTTCTTC.

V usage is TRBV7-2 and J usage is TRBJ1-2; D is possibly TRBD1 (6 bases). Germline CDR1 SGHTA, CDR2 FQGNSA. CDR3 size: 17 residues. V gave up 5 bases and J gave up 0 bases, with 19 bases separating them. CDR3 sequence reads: CASSPGVNTRANYGYTF. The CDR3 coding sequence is TGTGCCAGCAGCCCAGGGGTGAATACGAGAGCTAACTATGGCTACACCTTC.

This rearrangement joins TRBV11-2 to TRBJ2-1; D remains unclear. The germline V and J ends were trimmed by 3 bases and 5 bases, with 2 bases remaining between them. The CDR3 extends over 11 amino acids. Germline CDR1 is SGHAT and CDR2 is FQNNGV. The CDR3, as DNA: TGTGCCAGCAGCTTCGACAATGAGCAGTTCTTC. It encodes CASSFDNEQFF.

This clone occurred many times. CDR3 DNA sequence: TGCGCCAGCAGCCAAGAGGGGACAGGGTACAATGAGCAGTTCTTC. Translation: CASSQEGTGYNEQFF. The chain links TRBV4-1 to TRBJ2-1; 9 nucleotides line up with TRBD1. This CDR3 comprises 15 residues. The ends lost 0 bases at V and 4 bases at J; junction bases unmatched: 1. Germline V CDR1 and CDR2: MGHRA, YSYEKL.

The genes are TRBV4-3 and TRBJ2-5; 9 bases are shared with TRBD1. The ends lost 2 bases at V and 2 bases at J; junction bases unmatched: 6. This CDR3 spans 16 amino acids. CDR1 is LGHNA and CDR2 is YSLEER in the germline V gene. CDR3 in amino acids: CASSQHLDRGQETQYF. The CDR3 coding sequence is TGCGCCAGCAGCCAACACCTAGACAGGGGGCAAGAGACCCAGTACTTC.

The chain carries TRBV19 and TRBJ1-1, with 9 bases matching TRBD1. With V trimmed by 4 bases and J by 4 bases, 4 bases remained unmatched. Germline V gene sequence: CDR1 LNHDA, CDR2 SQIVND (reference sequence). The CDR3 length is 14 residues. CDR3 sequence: CASSKDRGPTEAFF. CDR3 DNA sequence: TGTGCCAGTAGTAAGGACAGGGGACCCACTGAAGCTTTCTTT.

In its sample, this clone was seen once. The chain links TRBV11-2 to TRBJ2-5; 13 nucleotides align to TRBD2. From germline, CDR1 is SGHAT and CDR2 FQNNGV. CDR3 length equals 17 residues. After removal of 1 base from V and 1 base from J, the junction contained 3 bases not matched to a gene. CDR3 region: CASSLGTSGGVQETQYF. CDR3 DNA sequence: TGTGCCAGCAGCTTAGGGACTAGCGGGGGAGTCCAAGAGACCCAGTACTTC. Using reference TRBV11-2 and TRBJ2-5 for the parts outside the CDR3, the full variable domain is EAGVAQSPRYKIIEKRQSVAFWCNPISGHATLYWYQQILGQGPKLLIQFQNNGVVDDSQLPKDRFSAERLKGVDSTLKIQPAKLEDSAVYLCASSLGTSGGVQETQYFGPGTRLLVL.

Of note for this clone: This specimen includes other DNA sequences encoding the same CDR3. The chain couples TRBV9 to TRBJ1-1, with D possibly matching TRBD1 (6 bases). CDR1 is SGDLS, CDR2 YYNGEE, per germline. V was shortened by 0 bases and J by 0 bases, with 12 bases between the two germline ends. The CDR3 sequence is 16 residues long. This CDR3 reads CASSVAGHIMNTEAFF. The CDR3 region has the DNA TGTGCCAGCAGCGTAGCGGGACATATTATGAACACTGAAGCTTTCTTT.